This T cell receptor beta chain is drawn from a study of CD8+CD57+ T cells in acquired aplastic anemia. Across the study: The DNA of sorted CD4+ and CD8+ cells averaged around 3 ug.

The TCR beta profiling, which covered VDJ combination and CDR3 sequence, was carried out using genomic DNA as the template. Each CDR3 protein gets one entry after TCRdb re-called the reads with MiXCR. Counted here are about 180,000 distinct CDR3 sequences, roughly 48% occurring once; the ten biggest clones make up about 1%. In its sample, this clonotype was seen many times. Its antigen is unknown. The CDR3 extends over 14 amino acids. Germline V gene lookup returns CDR1 SNHLY and CDR2 FYNNEI. V trimming: 1 base; J trimming: 7 bases; junction bases outside the gene matches: 5. Whole-study results and caveats: Patients and healthy controls showed no significant CD8+ Simpson's diversity difference.

Those patients picked for sequencing had displayed CD8+CD57+ cell expansion on flow cytometry. Patients, without exception, had severe acquired aplastic anemia. Sequenced input: sorted CD4+, CD8+, or CD8+CD57+ T cells (not recorded which) from PBMCs. The sequence derives from a human donor with aplastic anemia. This chain joins TRBV2 and TRBJ1-2; TRBD1 agrees at 8 bases. The CDR3 reads CASSEGRGPGGYTF. CDR3 bases: TGTGCCAGCAGTGAAGGCAGGGGGCCTGGTGGCTACACCTTC.